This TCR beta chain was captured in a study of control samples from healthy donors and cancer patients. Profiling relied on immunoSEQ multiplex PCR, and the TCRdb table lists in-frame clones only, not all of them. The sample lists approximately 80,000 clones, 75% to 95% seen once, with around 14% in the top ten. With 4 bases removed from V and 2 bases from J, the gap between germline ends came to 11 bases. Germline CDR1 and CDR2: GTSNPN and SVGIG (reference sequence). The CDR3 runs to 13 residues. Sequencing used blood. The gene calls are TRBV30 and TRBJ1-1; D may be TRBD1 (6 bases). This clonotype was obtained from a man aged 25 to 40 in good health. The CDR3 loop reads CAWTRGANTEAFF. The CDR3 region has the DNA TGTGCCTGGACCCGGGGGGCCAACACTGAAGCTTTCTTT. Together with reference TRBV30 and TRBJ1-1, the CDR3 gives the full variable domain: SQTIHQWPATLVQPVGSPLSLECTVEGTSNPNLYWYRQAAGRGLQLLFYSVGIGQISSEVPQNLSASRPQDRQFILSSKKLLLSDSGFYLCAWTRGANTEAFFGQGTRLTVV.